One and the same sample provided the 7 T cell receptor beta chains below, sequenced in a study of CD8+CD57+ T cells in acquired aplastic anemia. For CDR3 and TCR beta VDJ profiling, genomic DNA was the template used. From the reads, TCRdb called clonotypes with MiXCR, one entry per CDR3 protein. Of 200,000 to 250,000 distinct CDR3 sequences listed, 34% are singletons. The sequenced sample consisted of sorted CD4+, CD8+, or CD8+CD57+ T cells (not recorded which) from PBMCs. These TCRs come from a human donor in good health, serving as a control.

A word on this clonotype: An end of the junction does not agree with germline; a read error may underlie this. The V and J genes are TRBV7-9 and TRBJ1-1; D not certain. Germline CDR1 and CDR2: SEHNR and FQNEAQ (reference sequence). The CDR3 runs to 13 residues. CDR3 nucleotide sequence: TGTGCCAGCAGCTTCGGGTCAGCTCCTGAAGCCTTCTTT. Translation: CASSFGSAPEAFF.

In the case of this clonotype: One end of the junction does not line up with germline, which may come from a read error. The chain carries TRBV5-1 and TRBJ2-5; D unresolved. The CDR3 sequence is 12 residues long. CDR1 and CDR2 from the germline V gene are SGHRS and YFSETQ. The chain's CDR3 is CASSLNQGTQYF. The CDR3 region has the DNA TGCGCCAGCAGCTTAAACCAAGGGACCCAGTACTTC. Full variable domain (missing parts from reference TRBV5-1 and TRBJ2-5): KAGVTQTPRYLIKTRGQQVTLSCSPISGHRSVSWYQQTPGQGLQFLFEYFSETQRNKGNFPGRFSGRQFSNSRSEMNVSTLELGDSALYLCASSLNQGTQYFGPGTRLLVL.

The table lists this clonotype with many counts. The rearrangement joins TRBV6-1 to TRBJ1-6; D is undetermined. The CDR3 is 16 residues long. Germline CDR1 is MNHNS and CDR2 is SASEGT. Trimming took off 2 bases at V and 3 bases at J, with 11 bases between the two ends. The CDR3: CASSENVSVYNSPLHF. The CDR3 region has the DNA TGTGCCAGCAGTGAAAACGTGTCGGTCTATAATTCACCCCTCCACTTT.

This clonotype was detected many times. The chain recombines TRBV7-3 with TRBJ2-5; 7 bases align to TRBD2. CDR1 is SGHTA and CDR2 is FQGTGA in the germline V gene. This CDR3 contains 15 residues. V was clipped by 5 bases and J by 2 bases; unmatched bases: 8. The CDR3 coding sequence is TGTGCCAGCAGCGCAACCGGGACTATACAAGAGACCCAGTACTTC. This sequence encodes CASSATGTIQETQYF.

The chain couples TRBV10-3 to TRBJ2-1; 15 nucleotides align to TRBD2. CDR1 and CDR2 (germline): ENHRY, SYGVKD. This CDR3 contains 16 residues. Trimming cost V 3 bases and J 10 bases; bases outside gene matches: 7. The CDR3 sequence: CAISDPGLAGGWEQFF. CDR3 in DNA: TGTGCCATCAGTGACCCGGGACTAGCGGGGGGCTGGGAGCAGTTCTTC.

The chain carries TRBV5-1 and TRBJ2-3; 11 bases are a match to TRBD2. The CDR3 is made up of 15 amino acids. The V gene end was trimmed by 3 bases and the J gene end by 5 bases; junction bases not matched to a gene: 5. In germline, CDR1 is SGHRS, CDR2 YFSETQ. The CDR3 reads CASSSHGTSGDTQYF. In nucleotides, the CDR3 is TGCGCCAGCAGCTCACACGGGACTAGCGGAGATACGCAGTATTTT.

This chain connects TRBV28 to TRBJ2-7; 8 bases are a match to TRBD2. This CDR3 comprises 15 residues. Trimming cost V 4 bases and J 0 bases; bases outside gene matches: 5. Germline loops: CDR1 MDHEN, CDR2 SYDVKM. CDR3 sequence: CASSSPAGGSYEQYF. CDR3 nucleotide sequence: TGTGCCAGCAGTTCGCCTGCGGGGGGCTCCTACGAGCAGTACTTC.